A single sample gave rise to the 17 T cell receptor beta chains below, sequenced in a study of patients and donors after allogeneic stem cell transplantation. TCRdb processed the RT-PCR reads anew with MiXCR; each CDR3 protein has one entry. The sample has over 350,000 distinct CDR3 sequences, 16% seen once. Material: blood, either unsorted or a sorted T cell fraction (not recorded which). All receptors derive from a human donor who was either an allogeneic HSCT recipient or a stem cell or donor lymphocyte infusion donor (not recorded which). It is not recorded whose cells these are; they may come from a transplant donor.

V is TRBV30 and J is TRBJ2-2, with D perhaps matching TRBD1 (5 bases). Germline loops: CDR1 GTSNPN, CDR2 SVGIG (reference sequence). The CDR3 totals 15 residues. V was trimmed by 3 bases and J by 7 bases, leaving 18 bases between them. As DNA, the CDR3 is TGTGCCTGGAGCGAAGAAGGCAGGGTGATCGGGGAGCTGTTTTTT. Its translation: CAWSEEGRVIGELFF.

This clonotype was found many times. The chain is built from TRBV7-6 and TRBJ2-6; D not resolved. The CDR3 runs to 18 residues. V lost 2 bases, J lost 0 bases, and 14 bases lay in between. The germline gives CDR1 SGHVS, CDR2 FNYEAQ. CDR3 loop: CASSLIGPPLSGANVLTF. CDR3 bases: TGTGCCAGCAGCTTAATAGGACCGCCACTCTCTGGGGCCAACGTCCTGACTTTC.

The V call is TRBV3-1, the J call TRBJ2-1, with 11 nucleotides matching TRBD2. V gave up 2 bases and J gave up 9 bases; unmatched junction bases: 12. The CDR3 is made up of 17 amino acids. CDR1 and CDR2 from the germline V gene are LGHDT and YNNKEL (reference sequence). Here the CDR3 reads CASSQRLLAGVIGEQFF. For the CDR3, the DNA is TGTGCCAGCAGCCAACGCTTACTAGCGGGAGTCATCGGTGAGCAGTTCTTC.

The rearrangement links TRBV3-1 to TRBJ2-4; TRBD2 might be the D (6 bases). Germline CDR1 is LGHDT and CDR2 is YNNKEL (reference sequence). Between the trimmed V and J ends, which lost 3 bases and 6 bases, there was a span of 12 bases. This CDR3 is 14 amino acids long. CDR3 protein: CASSHAVSGNIQYF. DNA of the CDR3: TGTGCCAGCAGCCATGCCGTTAGCGGAAACATTCAGTACTTC.

In its sample, this clonotype was seen a few times. The chain employs TRBV11-3 and TRBJ2-1; TRBD2 agrees at 8 bases. Trimming at V came to 5 bases and at J to 9 bases, leaving 15 bases not matched to a gene. The CDR3 has 16 residues. Germline V lookup: CDR1 SGHNT, CDR2 YENEEA. CDR3 amino acids: CASSPQAGAPVGEQFF. CDR3 sequence (DNA): TGTGCCAGCAGCCCCCAAGCGGGGGCCCCAGTTGGTGAGCAGTTCTTC.

This clonotype was seen a handful of times. CDR3 region: CASSQMPPAFLGELFF. In DNA form, the CDR3 reads TGCGCCAGCAGCCAAATGCCCCCTGCCTTTCTTGGGGAGCTGTTTTTT. The rearrangement joins TRBV4-1 to TRBJ2-2; D is unresolved. The germline V and J ends were trimmed by 2 bases and 8 bases, with 18 bases remaining between them. This CDR3 is 16 amino acids long. Germline CDR1 MGHRA, CDR2 YSYEKL.

There are a few counts of this clonotype. The chain carries TRBV5-4 and TRBJ1-6; no clear D. Germline loops: CDR1 SGHNT, CDR2 YYREEE (reference sequence). The V end lost 4 bases, the J end lost 10 bases, and 18 bases lay between the germline ends. The CDR3 sequence is 15 residues long. This CDR3 reads CASSRAGPRNSPLHF. The CDR3, as DNA: TGTGCCAGCAGCCGGGCAGGACCGCGGAACTCACCCCTCCACTTT.

This clonotype was found a few times. In DNA, the CDR3 is TGCAGTGCTAGTATCCCCCGTACTGCCTCCAATCAGCCCCAGCATTTT. Translating it yields CSASIPRTASNQPQHF. The V gene is TRBV20-1, the J gene TRBJ1-5; D is undetermined. V lost 3 bases, J lost 3 bases, and 18 bases lay in between. The length of the CDR3 is 16 residues. The germline CDR1 and CDR2 sequences are DFQATT and SNEGSKA (reference sequence).

This clonotype came up a few times. V usage is TRBV21-1 and J usage is TRBJ2-3; the table's D call, TRBD2, was not checked against the DNA. TRBV21-1 is designated a pseudogene. The CDR3 extends over 16 amino acids. The CDR3 protein is CASSKGAGVGSDTQYF. CDR3 in DNA: TGTGCCAGCAGCAAAGGGGCGGGAGTGGGCTCAGATACGCAGTATTTT.

Only a few counts were recorded for this clonotype. The chain links TRBV6-2 or TRBV6-3 to TRBJ1-1; D is possibly TRBD1 (6 bases). This CDR3 has 13 amino acids. V lost 4 bases and J lost 9, with 15 bases in between. The germline V gene encodes CDR1 MNHEY and CDR2 SVGEGT. CDR3 in amino acids: CASSSQGKGKAFF. The CDR3 nucleotides read TGTGCCAGCAGTTCACAGGGAAAGGGAAAAGCTTTCTTT.

In this sample, this clonotype turned up a few times. V and J are TRBV7-9 and TRBJ1-2, with D possibly matching TRBD1 (5 bases). Germline V CDR1 and CDR2: SEHNR, FQNEAQ (reference sequence). This CDR3 spans 14 amino acids. The V and J ends lost 5 bases and 7 bases respectively, with 17 bases between them. The CDR3: CASSRQITVPGYTF. CDR3 nucleotides: TGTGCCAGCAGCCGACAGATAACCGTCCCTGGCTACACCTTC.

The chain uses TRBV5-1 and TRBJ2-5, with 9 bases identical to TRBD1. The V segment lost 3 bases and the J segment 5 bases; nucleotides outside the gene matches: 8. Germline loops: CDR1 SGHRS, CDR2 YFSETQ. This CDR3 has 15 amino acids. As DNA, the CDR3 is TGCGCCAGCAGCTCCGGGACAGGGTATTTGGAGACCCAGTACTTC. Its protein product is CASSSGTGYLETQYF.

Ten or more counts support this clonotype. The rearrangement links TRBV5-1 to TRBJ2-3; D possibly corresponds to TRBD2 (7 bases). V lost 4 bases to trimming and J lost 0 bases, with 15 bases between them. Germline CDR1 is SGHRS and CDR2 is YFSETQ. CDR3 length: 16 residues. This chain's CDR3 is CASSLGASGSTDTQYF. CDR3 in DNA: TGCGCCAGCAGCCTGGGGGCTAGCGGAAGCACAGATACGCAGTATTTT.

There are a few counts of this clonotype. This rearrangement joins TRBV3-1 to TRBJ2-7; D is ambiguous. With 4 bases removed from V and 3 bases from J, the gap between germline ends came to 13 bases. CDR1 is LGHDT, CDR2 YNNKEL, per germline (reference sequence). The CDR3 runs to 14 residues. In nucleotides, the CDR3 is TGTGCCAGCAGCCCCAAAAAAGGAATCTACGAGCAGTACTTC. Translating gives CASSPKKGIYEQYF.

This clonotype has at least ten counts. This rearrangement joins TRBV12-3 or TRBV12-4 to TRBJ2-2; 10 nucleotides align to TRBD2. The CDR3 totals 15 residues. The trim removed 7 bases at V and 1 base at J, leaving 3 bases unmatched. CDR3 in amino acids: CASTLAGENTGELFF. The CDR3 DNA sequence: TGTGCCAGCACCCTAGCGGGGGAGAACACCGGGGAGCTGTTTTTT.

This chain connects TRBV4-1 to TRBJ1-2, with D uncertain. The CDR3 is 17 residues long. CDR1 and CDR2 (germline): MGHRA, YSYEKL. With 0 bases removed from V and 1 base from J, the gap between germline ends came to 15 bases. CDR3 in amino acids: CASSQDPSGVFNYGYTF. CDR3 nucleotide sequence: TGCGCCAGCAGCCAAGACCCATCCGGGGTTTTTAACTATGGCTACACCTTC.

The rearrangement uses TRBV6-1 and TRBJ1-6; maybe TRBD1 (5 bases). This CDR3 is built from 18 residues. The germline V gene has CDR1 MNHNS and CDR2 SASEGT. Trimming took 6 bases from V and 7 from J, leaving 25 bases between them. The CDR3 nucleotides read TGTGCCAGCAGGTCACGCAGATCCCGGGTCGGGGGAAATTCACCCCTCCACTTT. It translates to CASRSRRSRVGGNSPLHF.